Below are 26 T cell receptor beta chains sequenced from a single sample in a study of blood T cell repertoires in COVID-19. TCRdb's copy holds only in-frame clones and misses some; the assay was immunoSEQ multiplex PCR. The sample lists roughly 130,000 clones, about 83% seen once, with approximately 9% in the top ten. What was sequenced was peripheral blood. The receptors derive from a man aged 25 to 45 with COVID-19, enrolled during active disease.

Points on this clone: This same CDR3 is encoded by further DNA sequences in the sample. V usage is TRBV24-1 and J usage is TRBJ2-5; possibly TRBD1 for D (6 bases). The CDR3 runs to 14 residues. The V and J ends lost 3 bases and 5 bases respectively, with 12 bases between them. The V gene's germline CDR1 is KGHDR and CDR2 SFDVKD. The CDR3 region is CATSDPGQSETQYF. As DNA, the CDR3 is TGTGCCACCAGTGATCCTGGACAGTCCGAGACCCAGTACTTC.

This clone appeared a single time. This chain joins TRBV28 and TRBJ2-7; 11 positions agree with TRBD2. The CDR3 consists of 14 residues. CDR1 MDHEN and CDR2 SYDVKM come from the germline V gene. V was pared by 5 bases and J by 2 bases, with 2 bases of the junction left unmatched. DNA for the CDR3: TGTGCCAGCAGTACTAGCGGGGGAACCTACGAGCAGTACTTC. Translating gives CASSTSGGTYEQYF.

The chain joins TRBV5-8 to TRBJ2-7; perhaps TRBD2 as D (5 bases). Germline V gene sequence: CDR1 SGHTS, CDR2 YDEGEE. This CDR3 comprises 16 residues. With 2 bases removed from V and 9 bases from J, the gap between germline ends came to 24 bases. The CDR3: CASSFRSAGPNPVQYF. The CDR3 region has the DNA TGTGCCAGCAGCTTTCGGTCGGCGGGTCCGAATCCCGTGCAGTACTTC.

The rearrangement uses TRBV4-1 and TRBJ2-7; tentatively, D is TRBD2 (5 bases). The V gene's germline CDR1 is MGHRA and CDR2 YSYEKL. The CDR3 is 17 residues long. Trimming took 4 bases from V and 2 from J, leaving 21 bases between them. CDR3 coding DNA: TGCGCCAGCAGCCCCCTCTTGGAGGTTCAGGTGACCTACGAGCAGTACTTC. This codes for CASSPLLEVQVTYEQYF.

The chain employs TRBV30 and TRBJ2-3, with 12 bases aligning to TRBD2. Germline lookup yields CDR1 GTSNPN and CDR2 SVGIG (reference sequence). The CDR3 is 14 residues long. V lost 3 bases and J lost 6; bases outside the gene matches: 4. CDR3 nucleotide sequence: TGTGCCTGGAGACTAGCGGGAGGTTGGGATACGCAGTATTTT. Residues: CAWRLAGGWDTQYF.

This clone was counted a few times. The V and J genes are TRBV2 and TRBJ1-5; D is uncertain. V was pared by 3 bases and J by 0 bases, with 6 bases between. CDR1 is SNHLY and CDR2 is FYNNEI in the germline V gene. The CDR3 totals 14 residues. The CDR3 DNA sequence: TGTGCCAGCAGTGAGTACATTAGCAATCAGCCCCAGCATTTT. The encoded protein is CASSEYISNQPQHF.

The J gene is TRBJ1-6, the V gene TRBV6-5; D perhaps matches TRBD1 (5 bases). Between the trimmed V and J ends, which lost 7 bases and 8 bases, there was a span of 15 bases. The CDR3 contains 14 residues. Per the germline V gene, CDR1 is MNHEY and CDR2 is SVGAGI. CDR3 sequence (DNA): TGTGCCAGCACCGCAGGGCGAGGACATTCACCCCTCCACTTT. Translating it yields CASTAGRGHSPLHF.

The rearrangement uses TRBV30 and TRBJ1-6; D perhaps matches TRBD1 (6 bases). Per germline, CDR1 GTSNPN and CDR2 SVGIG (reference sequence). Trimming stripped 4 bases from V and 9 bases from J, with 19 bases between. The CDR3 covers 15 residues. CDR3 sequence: CAWNIGRGRRSPLHF. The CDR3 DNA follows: TGTGCCTGGAATATTGGCAGGGGCCGCCGTTCACCCCTCCACTTT.

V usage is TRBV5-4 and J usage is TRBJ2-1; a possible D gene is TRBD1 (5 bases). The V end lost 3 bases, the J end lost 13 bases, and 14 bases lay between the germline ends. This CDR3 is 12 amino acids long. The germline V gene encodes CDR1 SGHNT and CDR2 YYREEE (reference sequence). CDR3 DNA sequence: TGTGCCAGCAGCTCAACGACAGAGCTTCAGTTCTTC. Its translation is CASSSTTELQFF.

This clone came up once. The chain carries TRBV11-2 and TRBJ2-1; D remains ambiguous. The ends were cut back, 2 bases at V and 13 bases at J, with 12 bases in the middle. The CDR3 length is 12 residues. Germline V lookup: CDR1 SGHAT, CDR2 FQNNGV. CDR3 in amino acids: CASSLTEVIQFF. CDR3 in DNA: TGTGCCAGCAGCTTAACTGAAGTCATACAGTTCTTC.

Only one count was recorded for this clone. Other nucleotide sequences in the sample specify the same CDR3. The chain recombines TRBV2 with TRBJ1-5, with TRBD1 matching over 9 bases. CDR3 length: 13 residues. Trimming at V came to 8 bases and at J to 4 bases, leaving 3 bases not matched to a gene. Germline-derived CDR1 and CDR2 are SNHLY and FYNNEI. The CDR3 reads CASRDRENQPQHF. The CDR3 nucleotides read TGTGCCAGCCGGGACAGGGAGAATCAGCCCCAGCATTTT.

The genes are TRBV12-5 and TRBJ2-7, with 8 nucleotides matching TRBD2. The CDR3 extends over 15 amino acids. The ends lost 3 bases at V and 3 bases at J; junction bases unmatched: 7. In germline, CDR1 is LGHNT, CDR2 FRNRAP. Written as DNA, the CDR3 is TGTGCTAGTGGTTTAGTCTCCGGGGGGGGCTACGAGCAGTACTTC. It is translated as CASGLVSGGGYEQYF.

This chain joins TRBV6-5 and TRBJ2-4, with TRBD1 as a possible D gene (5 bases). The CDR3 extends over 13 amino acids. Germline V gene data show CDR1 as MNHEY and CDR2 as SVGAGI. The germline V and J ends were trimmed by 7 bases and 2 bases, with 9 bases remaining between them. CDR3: CASNQGTKNIQYF. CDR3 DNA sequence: TGTGCCAGCAACCAGGGTACCAAAAACATTCAGTACTTC.

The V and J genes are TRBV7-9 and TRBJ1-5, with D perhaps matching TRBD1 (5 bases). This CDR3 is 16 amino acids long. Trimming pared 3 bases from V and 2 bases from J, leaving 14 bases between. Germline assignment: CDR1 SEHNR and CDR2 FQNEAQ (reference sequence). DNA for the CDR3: TGTGCCAGCAGCTTTGGTCAGGGCCGGGGCAATCAGCCCCAGCATTTT. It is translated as CASSFGQGRGNQPQHF.

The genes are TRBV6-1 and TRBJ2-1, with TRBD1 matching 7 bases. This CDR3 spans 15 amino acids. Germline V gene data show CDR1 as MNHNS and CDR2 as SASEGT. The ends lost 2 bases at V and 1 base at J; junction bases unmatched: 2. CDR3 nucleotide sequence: TGTGCCAGCAGTGAATCCAGGGGGTCCTACAATGAGCAGTTCTTC. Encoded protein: CASSESRGSYNEQFF.

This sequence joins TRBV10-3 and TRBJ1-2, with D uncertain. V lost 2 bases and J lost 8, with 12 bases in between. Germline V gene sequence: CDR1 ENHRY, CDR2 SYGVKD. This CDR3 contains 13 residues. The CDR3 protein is CAISEGPPGGYTF. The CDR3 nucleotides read TGTGCCATCAGTGAGGGGCCGCCTGGGGGCTACACCTTC.

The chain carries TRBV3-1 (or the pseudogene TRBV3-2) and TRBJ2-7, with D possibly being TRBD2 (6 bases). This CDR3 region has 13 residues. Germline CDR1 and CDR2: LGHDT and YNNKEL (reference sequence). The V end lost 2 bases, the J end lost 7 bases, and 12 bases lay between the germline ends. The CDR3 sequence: CASSQSRLAEQYF. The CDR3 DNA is TGTGCCAGCAGCCAAAGCCGGCTAGCGGAGCAGTACTTC.

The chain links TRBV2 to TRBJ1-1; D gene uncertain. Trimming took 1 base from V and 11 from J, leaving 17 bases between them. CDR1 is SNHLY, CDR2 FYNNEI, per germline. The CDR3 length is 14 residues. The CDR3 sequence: CASSEGPGSDSAFF. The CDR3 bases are TGTGCCAGCAGTGAAGGGCCCGGGTCCGATAGCGCTTTCTTT.

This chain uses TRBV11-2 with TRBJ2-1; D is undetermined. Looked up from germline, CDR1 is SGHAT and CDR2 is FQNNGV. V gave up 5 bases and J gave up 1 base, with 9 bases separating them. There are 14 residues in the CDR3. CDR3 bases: TGTGCCAGCAGCCAGATACCTTCCTACAATGAGCAGTTCTTC. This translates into CASSQIPSYNEQFF.

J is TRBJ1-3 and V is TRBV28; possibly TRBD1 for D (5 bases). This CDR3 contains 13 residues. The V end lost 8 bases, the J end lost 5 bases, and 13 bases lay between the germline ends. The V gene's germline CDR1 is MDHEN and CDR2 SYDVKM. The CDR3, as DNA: TGTGCCAGCCTGGAGACAGATCGAAACACCATATATTTT. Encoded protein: CASLETDRNTIYF.

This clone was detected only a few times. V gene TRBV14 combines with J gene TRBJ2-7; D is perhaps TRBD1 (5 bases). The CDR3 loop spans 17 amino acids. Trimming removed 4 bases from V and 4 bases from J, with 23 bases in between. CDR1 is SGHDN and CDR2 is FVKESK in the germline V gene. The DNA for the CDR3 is TGTGCCAGCAGCCGAGGCCGTAGAGTCAGGGAAGGGTACGAGCAGTACTTC. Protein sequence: CASSRGRRVREGYEQYF.

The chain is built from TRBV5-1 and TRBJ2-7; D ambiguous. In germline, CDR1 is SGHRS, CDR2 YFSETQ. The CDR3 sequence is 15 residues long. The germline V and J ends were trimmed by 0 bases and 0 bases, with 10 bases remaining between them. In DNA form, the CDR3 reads TGCGCCAGCAGCTTGGGCGTGGTTGCCTCCTACGAGCAGTACTTC. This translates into CASSLGVVASYEQYF.

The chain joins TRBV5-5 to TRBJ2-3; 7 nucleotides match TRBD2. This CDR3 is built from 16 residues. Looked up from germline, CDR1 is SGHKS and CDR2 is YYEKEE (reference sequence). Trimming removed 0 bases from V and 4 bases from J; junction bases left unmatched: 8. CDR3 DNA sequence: TGTGCCAGCAGCTTGGACGGCGGGAGCACCCCAGATACGCAGTATTTT. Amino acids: CASSLDGGSTPDTQYF.

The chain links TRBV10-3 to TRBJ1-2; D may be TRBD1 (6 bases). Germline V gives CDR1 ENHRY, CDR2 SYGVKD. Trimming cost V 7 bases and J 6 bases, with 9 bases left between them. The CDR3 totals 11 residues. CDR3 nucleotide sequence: TGTGCCATCAACAGGGATAATGGCTACACCTTC. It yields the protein CAINRDNGYTF.

The CDR3 is CATSKGASGQPQHF. In nucleotides, the CDR3 is TGTGCCACCAGCAAAGGGGCTTCTGGTCAGCCCCAGCATTTT. The genes are TRBV15 and TRBJ1-5, with a weak D call TRBD1 (5 bases). V was trimmed by 4 bases and J by 6 bases, leaving 13 bases between them. CDR3 length equals 14 residues. CDR1 and CDR2 (germline): LNHNV, YYDKDF (reference sequence).

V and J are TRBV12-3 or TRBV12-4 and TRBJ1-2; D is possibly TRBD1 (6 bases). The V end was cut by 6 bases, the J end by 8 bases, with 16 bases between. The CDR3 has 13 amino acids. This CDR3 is CASSSGSGVGYTF. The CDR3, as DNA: TGTGCCAGCAGCTCCGGATCAGGGGTAGGCTACACCTTC.